A single sample is the source of the 30 T cell receptor beta chains below, sequenced in a study of blood T cell repertoires in COVID-19. Generated by immunoSEQ multiplex PCR, the TCRdb table keeps only in-frame clones and is missing some. This sample carries about 250,000 clones, about 91% of them seen once, and the ten largest clones take 2% to 3%. Sequencing was performed on PBMCs or T cells enriched from blood (not recorded which). Source of these receptors: a young woman with acute COVID-19.

The chain combines TRBV19 with TRBJ1-6; no firm D call. Per the germline V gene, CDR1 is LNHDA and CDR2 is SQIVND (reference sequence). V lost 3 bases to trimming and J lost 4 bases, with 10 bases between them. This CDR3 has 15 amino acids. DNA for the CDR3: TGTGCCAGTAGTATCGGGGTCGAATATAATTCACCCCTCCACTTT. Translating gives CASSIGVEYNSPLHF.

V usage is TRBV20-1 and J usage is TRBJ2-3, with TRBD2 matching over 9 bases. CDR3 size: 17 residues. The ends lost 3 bases at V and 0 bases at J; junction bases unmatched: 10. The germline V gene has CDR1 DFQATT and CDR2 SNEGSKA (reference sequence). This CDR3 is CSASFTRLAASTDTQYF. CDR3 in DNA: TGCAGTGCTAGTTTTACGCGACTAGCGGCTAGCACAGATACGCAGTATTTT.

The chain joins TRBV14 to TRBJ1-2; D remains ambiguous. This CDR3 contains 15 residues. The V gene's germline CDR1 is SGHDN and CDR2 FVKESK. V lost 1 base and J 4 bases, leaving 13 bases between the germline ends. The CDR3 sequence is CASSQGPEGVYGYTF. CDR3 in DNA: TGTGCCAGCAGCCAAGGTCCCGAGGGTGTCTATGGCTACACCTTC.

The genes are TRBV28 and TRBJ1-4; D not resolved. The length of the CDR3 is 11 residues. Germline V gene data show CDR1 as MDHEN and CDR2 as SYDVKM. Trimming pared 5 bases from V and 7 bases from J, leaving 5 bases between. DNA of the CDR3: TGTGCCAGCAGTACACCTGAAAAACTGTTTTTT. Protein: CASSTPEKLFF.

The chain combines TRBV14 with TRBJ2-1, with 8 positions matching TRBD1. Germline CDR1 and CDR2: SGHDN and FVKESK. After removal of 1 base from V and 4 bases from J, the junction contained 3 bases not matched to a gene. The CDR3 loop spans 15 amino acids. The CDR3 loop is CASSQGRGLYNEQFF. For the CDR3, the DNA is TGTGCCAGCAGCCAAGGCAGGGGGCTTTACAATGAGCAGTTCTTC. Complete variable domain (other parts from reference TRBV14 and TRBJ2-1): EAGVTQFPSHSVIEKGQTVTLRCDPISGHDNLYWYRRVMGKEIKFLLHFVKESKQDESGMPNNRFLAERTGGTYSTLKVQPAELEDSGVYFCASSQGRGLYNEQFFGPGTRLTVL.

The chain has TRBV5-1 and TRBJ2-3; 7 bases line up with TRBD2. Germline V gene sequence: CDR1 SGHRS, CDR2 YFSETQ. This CDR3 is 14 amino acids long. After removal of 10 bases from V and 0 bases from J, the junction contained 8 bases not matched to a gene. For the CDR3, the DNA is TGCGCCGGAGCGCGGGAGACTAGCACAGATACGCAGTATTTT. It specifies CAGARETSTDTQYF.

This chain uses TRBV7-2 with TRBJ1-2; 7 nucleotides line up with TRBD1. Germline CDR1 reads SGHTA; CDR2 reads FQGNSA. V trimming: 5 bases; J trimming: 6 bases; junction bases outside the gene matches: 9. This CDR3 has 14 residues. In DNA, the CDR3 is TGTGCCAGCAGCCCCGAACCCGGACAGGATGGCTACACCTTC. Translated: CASSPEPGQDGYTF.

The chain joins TRBV4-1 to TRBJ1-2, with D unresolved. The V gene's germline CDR1 is MGHRA and CDR2 YSYEKL. The V end was cut by 2 bases, the J end by 1 base, with 17 bases between. CDR3 length: 17 amino acids. The CDR3 DNA follows: TGCGCCAGCAGCCAACAACCCCTCATTACAGTTAACTATGGCTACACCTTC. It encodes CASSQQPLITVNYGYTF.

The chain has TRBV15 and TRBJ2-5; a weak D match, TRBD1 (6 bases). CDR3 length equals 14 residues. V shed 3 bases and J shed 4 bases, with 12 bases lying between them. Germline-derived CDR1 and CDR2 are LNHNV and YYDKDF (reference sequence). The CDR3 protein is CATSRTRGRETQYF. In DNA form, the CDR3 reads TGTGCCACCAGCAGGACCAGGGGTCGAGAGACCCAGTACTTC.

The rearrangement joins TRBV19 to TRBJ2-2; 9 bases line up with TRBD2. This CDR3 comprises 16 residues. CDR1 and CDR2 (germline): LNHDA, SQIVND (reference sequence). J was trimmed by 3 bases and V by 5 bases; bases with no gene match: 7. The CDR3 bases are TGTGCCAGTAGTCCGGGACTAGCTCGGTACACCGGGGAGCTGTTTTTT. It codes for CASSPGLARYTGELFF.

This clone was recorded once. In DNA form, the CDR3 reads TGCGCCAGCAGCCTCCAGGACAGGGGGCTCTATGGCTACACCTTC. This sequence encodes CASSLQDRGLYGYTF. This sequence joins TRBV4-1 and TRBJ1-2, with 11 bases lining up with TRBD1. The CDR3 is 15 amino acids. From germline, CDR1 is MGHRA and CDR2 YSYEKL. V lost 4 bases, J lost 4 bases, and 5 bases stayed unmatched.

CDR3 protein: CARHYETGRPTEAFF. For the CDR3, the DNA is TGTGCCAGACACTACGAGACAGGGCGTCCGACTGAAGCTTTCTTT. V is TRBV5-3 and J is TRBJ1-1, with 7 positions matching TRBD1. TRBV5-3 is annotated as an ORF whose role is uncertain. This CDR3 has 15 amino acids. V was clipped by 7 bases and J by 5 bases; unmatched bases: 14.

CDR3 sequence reads: CASSRGGIGTADHQPQHF. In DNA, the CDR3 is TGTGCCAGCAGTCGGGGGGGGATCGGGACAGCAGATCATCAGCCCCAGCATTTT. This chain joins TRBV3-1 (or the pseudogene TRBV3-2) and TRBJ1-5; 7 bases are shared with TRBD1. CDR3 length: 18 residues. Per the germline V gene, CDR1 is LGHDT and CDR2 is YNNKEL (reference sequence). V lost 6 bases to trimming and J lost 5 bases; unmatched junction nucleotides: 19.

This chain connects TRBV7-2 to TRBJ1-6, with D maybe TRBD1 (5 bases). Germline CDR1 reads SGHTA; CDR2 reads FQGNSA. The CDR3 has 17 amino acids. V was clipped by 1 base and J by 7 bases, with 17 bases between them. The CDR3 sequence is CASSLVQGARGNSPLHF. The CDR3 nucleotides are TGTGCCAGCAGCTTAGTTCAAGGTGCAAGGGGAAATTCACCCCTCCACTTT.

The CDR3 DNA follows: TGCGCCAGCAGCCAAGGTTTCGTCGGGGCGCAGTATTTT. Translating it yields CASSQGFVGAQYF. The chain couples TRBV4-1 to TRBJ2-3; TRBD2 is a possible D gene (5 bases). The V gene's germline CDR1 is MGHRA and CDR2 YSYEKL. V was clipped by 1 base and J by 10 bases, with 12 bases between them. The CDR3 runs to 13 residues.

The V gene is TRBV7-9, the J gene TRBJ1-1; 7 positions agree with TRBD1. The CDR3 length is 15 residues. The germline CDR1 and CDR2 sequences are SEHNR and FQNEAQ (reference sequence). V trimming: 4 bases; J trimming: 4 bases; junction bases outside the gene matches: 9. CDR3 in DNA: TGTGCCAGCAGCTACCCGACAGGGAGTAGCACTGAAGCTTTCTTT. Translated, it gives CASSYPTGSSTEAFF.

This sequence joins TRBV7-9 and TRBJ2-2; TRBD1 matches at 7 bases. Losses at the gene ends were 5 bases for V and 5 bases for J; bases not matched to a gene: 20. CDR1 and CDR2 (germline): SEHNR, FQNEAQ (reference sequence). There are 19 residues in the CDR3. CDR3 region: CASSPRRAPRGRSTGELFF. In DNA, the CDR3 is TGTGCCAGCAGCCCTAGAAGAGCGCCGAGGGGGCGGAGTACCGGGGAGCTGTTTTTT.

This chain joins TRBV11-2 and TRBJ1-6, with unresolved D. Germline lookup yields CDR1 SGHAT and CDR2 FQNNGV. The CDR3 runs to 14 residues. Trimming removed 4 bases at V and 6 bases at J, with 10 bases between. CDR3 in amino acids: CASSSGIVNSPLHF. CDR3 bases: TGTGCCAGCAGCTCTGGCATTGTTAATTCACCCCTCCACTTT.

The chain links TRBV13 to TRBJ2-1; D ambiguous. The ends were cut back, 3 bases at V and 0 bases at J, with 9 bases in the middle. CDR3 length equals 15 residues. From germline, CDR1 is PRHDT and CDR2 FYEKMQ (reference sequence). The CDR3 DNA reads TGTGCCAGCAGCTTGGGTAGGAGCTCCTACAATGAGCAGTTCTTC. Protein product: CASSLGRSSYNEQFF.

This clone has only a few counts. The chain employs TRBV7-9 and TRBJ1-2, with D uncertain. CDR1 and CDR2 (germline): SEHNR, FQNEAQ (reference sequence). Between the trimmed V and J ends, which lost 1 base and 8 bases, there was a span of 8 bases. There are 12 residues in the CDR3. The CDR3 sequence is CASSLGTQGYTF. Written as DNA, the CDR3 is TGTGCCAGCAGCTTAGGGACTCAGGGCTACACCTTC.

A single count supports this clone. The chain joins TRBV6-6 to TRBJ2-7, with TRBD2 identical over 13 bases. Germline CDR1 and CDR2: MNHNY and SVGAGI (reference sequence). Trimming cost V 4 bases and J 8 bases; bases outside gene matches: 11. This CDR3 has 16 amino acids. CDR3 coding DNA: TGTGCCAGCAGTTCCCGGACTAGCGGGGGTGCCCAGCAGCAGTACTTC. Its translation: CASSSRTSGGAQQQYF.

The chain couples TRBV5-4 to TRBJ1-5, with 8 bases identical to TRBD1. The trim removed 2 bases at V and 3 bases at J, leaving 7 bases unmatched. Germline assignment: CDR1 SGHNT and CDR2 YYREEE (reference sequence). CDR3 length: 16 residues. In nucleotides, the CDR3 is TGTGCCAGCAGCTTTACCCCAGGGGGCGTCAATCAGCCCCAGCATTTT. It is translated as CASSFTPGGVNQPQHF.

J is TRBJ1-1 and V is TRBV5-1; D call uncertain. This CDR3 is built from 14 residues. V lost 6 bases and J lost 2, with 14 bases in between. The V gene's germline CDR1 is SGHRS and CDR2 YFSETQ. The CDR3 loop reads CASTPHTENTEAFF. The DNA of the CDR3 is TGCGCCAGCACCCCTCACACCGAAAACACTGAAGCTTTCTTT.

This clone was counted between two and nine times. The CDR3, as DNA: TGTGCCAGTAGTCCGGCTAGCGGGGGCTCCTACGAGCAGTACTTC. Translated, it gives CASSPASGGSYEQYF. This sequence joins TRBV19 and TRBJ2-7; 10 bases are a match to TRBD2. CDR1 and CDR2 from the germline V gene are LNHDA and SQIVND (reference sequence). The CDR3 has 15 amino acids. The J segment lost 0 bases and the V segment lost 5 bases, leaving 4 bases of the junction unmatched.

V and J are TRBV5-1 and TRBJ1-2; no clear D. V lost 4 bases and J lost 0, with 16 bases in between. This CDR3 is 16 amino acids long. The germline gives CDR1 SGHRS, CDR2 YFSETQ. The CDR3 nucleotides are TGCGCCAGCAGCGCGAGAGAGGGAGTAGCTAACTATGGCTACACCTTC. Translating gives CASSAREGVANYGYTF. Full variable domain (outside the CDR3, taken from reference TRBV5-1 and TRBJ1-2): KAGVTQTPRYLIKTRGQQVTLSCSPISGHRSVSWYQQTPGQGLQFLFEYFSETQRNKGNFPGRFSGRQFSNSRSEMNVSTLELGDSALYLCASSAREGVANYGYTFGSGTRLTVV.

This chain connects TRBV4-1 to TRBJ2-5; 9 nucleotides line up with TRBD2. V was clipped by 0 bases and J by 3 bases; unmatched bases: 5. Per the germline V gene, CDR1 is MGHRA and CDR2 is YSYEKL. The CDR3 consists of 16 residues. CDR3 amino acids: CASSQDRASGEETQYF. DNA for the CDR3: TGCGCCAGCAGCCAAGATCGGGCTAGCGGGGAAGAGACCCAGTACTTC.

V gene TRBV3-1 (or the pseudogene TRBV3-2) combines with J gene TRBJ1-6; D unclear. V shed 1 base and J shed 9 bases, with 13 bases lying between them. This CDR3 is 15 amino acids long. Germline loops: CDR1 LGHDT, CDR2 YNNKEL (reference sequence). CDR3 protein: CASSQAGLRTSPLHF. The DNA of the CDR3 is TGTGCCAGCAGCCAAGCTGGGCTTAGAACTTCACCCCTCCACTTT.

The genes are TRBV18 and TRBJ2-5; D not resolved. The germline gives CDR1 KGHSH, CDR2 LQKENI. The CDR3 contains 15 residues. With 4 bases removed from V and 4 bases from J, the gap between germline ends came to 16 bases. CDR3 residues: CASSLRVSAAETQYF. The DNA for the CDR3 is TGTGCCAGCTCACTACGTGTGTCCGCGGCAGAGACCCAGTACTTC.

The rearrangement links TRBV6-6 to TRBJ2-7, with a weak D call TRBD2 (7 bases). The CDR3 has 15 amino acids. CDR1 is MNHNY, CDR2 SVGAGI, per germline (reference sequence). The V end was cut by 7 bases, the J end by 6 bases, with 22 bases between. The CDR3 sequence is CASILKGTPGGEQYF. The DNA of the CDR3 is TGTGCCAGCATTTTAAAGGGGACACCGGGAGGCGAGCAGTACTTC.

The chain joins TRBV2 to TRBJ2-7, with 9 bases that match TRBD1. Losses at the gene ends were 7 bases for V and 7 bases for J; bases not matched to a gene: 11. Germline lookup yields CDR1 SNHLY and CDR2 FYNNEI. The CDR3 contains 14 residues. CDR3 coding DNA: TGTGCCAGCAACCGGGGACAGGGAATTTCGGAGCAGTACTTC. The encoded protein is CASNRGQGISEQYF.